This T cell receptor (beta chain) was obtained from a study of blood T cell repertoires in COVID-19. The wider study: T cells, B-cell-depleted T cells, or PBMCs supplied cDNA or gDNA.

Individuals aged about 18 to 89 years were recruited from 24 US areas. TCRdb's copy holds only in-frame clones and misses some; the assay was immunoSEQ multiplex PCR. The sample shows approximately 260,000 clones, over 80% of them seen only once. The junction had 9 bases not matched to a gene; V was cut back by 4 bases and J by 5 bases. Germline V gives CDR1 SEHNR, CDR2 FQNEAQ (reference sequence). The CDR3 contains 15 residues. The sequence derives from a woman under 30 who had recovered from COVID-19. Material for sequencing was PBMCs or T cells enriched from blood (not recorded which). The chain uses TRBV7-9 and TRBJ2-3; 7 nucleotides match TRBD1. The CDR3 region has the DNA TGTGCCAGCAGCTCAGCTGACAGGGCTGGAGATACGCAGTATTTT. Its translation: CASSSADRAGDTQYF.